One and the same sample provided the 28 T cell receptor beta chains below, sequenced in a study of CD8 T cells in Susac syndrome. When the RNA was reverse transcribed, random hexamers were used with an input of roughly 0.5 to 1 ug. Each CDR3 protein gets one entry after TCRdb re-called the immunoSEQ multiplex PCR reads with MiXCR. The sample has 180,000 or so distinct CDR3 sequences, over 85% seen once; the top ten hold about 0.1%. What was sequenced was CD4+ T cells from PBMCs. The source of these receptors is a human donor in good health.

The chain joins TRBV23-1 to TRBJ2-3, with no clear D. TRBV23-1 qualifies as an ORF whose function is uncertain. The CDR3 contains 16 residues. Trimming pared 0 bases from V and 0 bases from J, leaving 10 bases between. CDR3 DNA: TGCGCCAGCAGTCAATCTACCGGCAATAGCACAGATACGCAGTATTTT. This sequence encodes CASSQSTGNSTDTQYF.

The gene calls are TRBV19 and TRBJ1-5; no reliable D call. The CDR3 has 13 amino acids. Germline V gene sequence: CDR1 LNHDA, CDR2 SQIVND (reference sequence). The ends were cut back, 3 bases at V and 4 bases at J, with 7 bases in the middle. The DNA of the CDR3 is TGTGCCAGTAGTATCCAGACGAATCAGCCCCAGCATTTT. Translation: CASSIQTNQPQHF.

This clonotype was seen once. The V gene is TRBV29-1, the J gene TRBJ2-7; D is ambiguous. Looked up from germline, CDR1 is SQVTM and CDR2 is ANQGSEA. The CDR3 totals 13 residues. Trimming pared 5 bases from V and 6 bases from J, leaving 17 bases between. CDR3 residues: CSVPALLLSEQYV. CDR3 DNA sequence: TGCAGCGTTCCCGCCCTCTTACTCAGCGAGCAGTACGTC.

J is TRBJ2-7 and V is TRBV24-1; possible D gene TRBD1, 6 bases. The germline V and J ends were trimmed by 0 bases and 5 bases, with 13 bases remaining between them. CDR1 is KGHDR, CDR2 SFDVKD, per germline. There are 15 residues in the CDR3. This chain's CDR3 is CATSDLTGSGDEQYF. CDR3 nucleotides: TGTGCCACCAGTGATTTGACAGGGAGCGGAGACGAGCAGTACTTC.

The rearrangement uses TRBV29-1 and TRBJ2-1; TRBD2 aligns across 8 bases. This CDR3 is 16 amino acids long. Germline-derived CDR1 and CDR2 are SQVTM and ANQGSEA. Trimming removed 8 bases from V and 6 bases from J; junction bases left unmatched: 18. The CDR3 loop reads CSLWGGGLAGTNEQFF. CDR3 nucleotide sequence: TGCAGCCTGTGGGGAGGAGGCCTAGCGGGTACCAATGAGCAGTTCTTC.

This rearrangement joins TRBV12-3 or TRBV12-4 to TRBJ2-7; TRBD1 might be the D (5 bases). V was trimmed by 0 bases and J by 4 bases, leaving 10 bases between them. The CDR3 loop spans 14 amino acids. CDR3 sequence reads: CASSLAGPFYEQYV. The CDR3 DNA reads as TGTGCCAGCAGTTTAGCGGGGCCCTTTTACGAGCAGTACGTC.

The rearrangement uses TRBV20-1 and TRBJ1-5; 9 nucleotides align to TRBD1. J gave up 4 bases and V 6 bases, and 7 bases lay outside the gene matches. The CDR3 covers 14 residues. The germline V gene has CDR1 DFQATT and CDR2 SNEGSKA (reference sequence). CDR3 DNA: TGCAGTGCCGCGGGACAGGGTGGTAATCAGCCCCAGCATTTT. This codes for CSAAGQGGNQPQHF.

This clonotype came up a few times. The chain carries TRBV18 and TRBJ1-1; no clear D gene. The V gene lost 1 base and the J gene lost 1 base, with 4 bases spanning the gap. The CDR3 loop spans 13 amino acids. Per germline, CDR1 KGHSH and CDR2 LQKENI. CDR3 sequence (DNA): TGTGCCAGCTCACCACAGGGGAACACTGAAGCTTTCTTT. Protein sequence: CASSPQGNTEAFF.

This chain uses TRBV20-1 with TRBJ2-7; either TRBD1 or TRBD2 may fit D (5 bases each). The CDR3 runs to 13 residues. Trimming left V 5 bases short and J 3 bases short, with 14 bases between. In germline, CDR1 is DFQATT, CDR2 SNEGSKA (reference sequence). CDR3 sequence reads: CSAYRSGSYEQYF. In DNA, the CDR3 is TGCAGTGCTTATCGGTCAGGGAGCTACGAGCAGTACTTC.

The genes are TRBV3-1 and TRBJ1-5; D unresolved. Germline V gene lookup returns CDR1 LGHDT and CDR2 YNNKEL (reference sequence). V lost 1 base and J 11 bases, leaving 6 bases between the germline ends. This CDR3 is built from 11 residues. The CDR3 DNA sequence: TGTGCCAGCAGCCAAGGAACGACCCAGCATTTT. This encodes CASSQGTTQHF.

The chain links TRBV10-2 to TRBJ1-6; 7 positions agree with TRBD1. Germline CDR1 WSHSY, CDR2 SAAADI. J lost 7 bases, V lost 6 bases, and 0 bases had no gene match. The CDR3 has 12 residues. Here the CDR3 DNA reads TGCGCCAGCAGACAGGGGAATTCACCCCTCCACTTT. It codes for CASRQGNSPLHF.

The rearrangement links TRBV3-1 to TRBJ2-7; tentative D call: TRBD2 (6 bases). V shed 1 base and J shed 0 bases, with 7 bases lying between them. The CDR3 is 14 amino acids. CDR1 and CDR2 (germline): LGHDT, YNNKEL (reference sequence). The CDR3 loop is CASSQAAGSYEQYF. The CDR3 coding sequence is TGTGCCAGCAGCCAAGCAGCGGGCTCCTACGAGCAGTACTTC.

This rearrangement joins TRBV3-1 to TRBJ1-2; TRBD1 is a possible D gene (5 bases). This CDR3 is 15 amino acids long. Germline V gene lookup returns CDR1 LGHDT and CDR2 YNNKEL (reference sequence). Trimming took off 0 bases at V and 4 bases at J, with 12 bases between the two ends. CDR3 DNA: TGTGCCAGCAGCCAAGACAGGGCGGGAGGCTATGGCTACACCTTC. It codes for CASSQDRAGGYGYTF.

This clonotype has just one count. The V and J genes are TRBV29-1 and TRBJ1-1; TRBD1 might be the D (5 bases). V dropped 5 bases and J dropped 0 bases, with 7 bases sitting between them. The CDR3 contains 12 residues. The germline gives CDR1 SQVTM, CDR2 ANQGSEA. CDR3 sequence reads: CSVWDLNTEAFF. The DNA of the CDR3 is TGCAGCGTTTGGGACTTGAACACTGAAGCTTTCTTT.

V gene TRBV7-6 combines with J gene TRBJ2-5; either TRBD1 or TRBD2 may supply D (5 bases each). Trimming took off 5 bases at V and 0 bases at J, with 10 bases between the two ends. CDR3 length: 14 residues. Germline values: CDR1 SGHVS, CDR2 FNYEAQ. The CDR3, as DNA: TGTGCCAGCAGCCCTGGGACCTACCAAGAGACCCAGTACTTC. Protein product: CASSPGTYQETQYF. The full variable domain, with the rest looked up from reference TRBV7-6 and TRBJ2-5, is GAGVSQSPRYKVTKRGQDVALRCDPISGHVSLYWYRQALGQGPEFLTYFNYEAQQDKSGLPNDRFSAERPEGSISTLTIQRTEQRDSAMYRCASSPGTYQETQYFGPGTRLLVL.

In the case of this clonotype: One end of the junction fails to match germline, which may point to a read error. This chain joins TRBV4-2 and TRBJ2-3, with D possibly TRBD2 on 5 matching bases. Germline V gene lookup returns CDR1 LGHNA and CDR2 YNFKEQ. The CDR3 runs 15 residues. The DNA for the CDR3 is TGTGCCAGCAGCCAAGGAGGGCGGATCACAGATTCGCAGTATTTT. This codes for CASSQGGRITDSQYF.

V and J are TRBV29-1 and TRBJ2-5, with D tentatively TRBD2 (6 bases). Germline CDR1 SQVTM, CDR2 ANQGSEA. This CDR3 contains 12 residues. Trimming took 4 bases from V and 5 from J, leaving 11 bases between them. This CDR3 reads CSVARRGETQYF. CDR3 in DNA: TGCAGCGTTGCTCGACGGGGGGAGACCCAGTACTTC.

This sequence joins TRBV5-1 and TRBJ2-3; perhaps TRBD1 as D (6 bases). The germline V and J ends were trimmed by 3 bases and 0 bases, with 14 bases remaining between them. The length of the CDR3 is 16 residues. Germline V gene data show CDR1 as SGHRS and CDR2 as YFSETQ. The CDR3 DNA sequence: TGCGCCAGCAGCTCGCTCCAGGACAGTAGCACAGATACGCAGTATTTT. This sequence encodes CASSSLQDSSTDTQYF.

The chain is built from TRBV28 and TRBJ1-5, with no clear D. The V end was cut by 6 bases, the J end by 6 bases, with 18 bases between. Germline V gene lookup returns CDR1 MDHEN and CDR2 SYDVKM. CDR3 length: 15 amino acids. The CDR3: CASSPALGCGQPQHF. DNA for the CDR3: TGTGCCAGCAGCCCAGCCCTAGGGTGCGGTCAGCCCCAGCATTTT.

This chain uses TRBV20-1 with TRBJ1-5; D not certain. The CDR3 totals 15 residues. Germline loops: CDR1 DFQATT, CDR2 SNEGSKA (reference sequence). Trimming cost V 3 bases and J 0 bases, with 12 bases left between them. CDR3 nucleotides: TGCAGTGCTAGTCTCGGCAGCAATAGCAATCAGCCCCAGCATTTT. It is translated as CSASLGSNSNQPQHF.

The chain employs TRBV3-1 and TRBJ2-5; D perhaps matches TRBD2 (6 bases). The germline V gene has CDR1 LGHDT and CDR2 YNNKEL (reference sequence). The CDR3 has 15 residues. Trimming removed 3 bases from V and 4 bases from J, with 15 bases in between. The DNA for the CDR3 is TGTGCCAGCAGCCACCCTTTCGGGGGTGTAGAGACCCAGTACTTC. Protein: CASSHPFGGVETQYF.

The V and J genes are TRBV4-3 and TRBJ1-6, with a tentative D call TRBD1 (5 bases). The germline V and J ends were trimmed by 6 bases and 5 bases, with 8 bases remaining between them. The germline gives CDR1 LGHNA, CDR2 YSLEER. The CDR3 length is 13 residues. CDR3 in amino acids: CASSYRNNSPLHF. In DNA form, the CDR3 reads TGCGCCAGCAGTTACAGGAATAATTCACCCCTCCACTTT.

V usage is TRBV4-2 and J usage is TRBJ2-3; 13 bases are a match to TRBD2. Germline V gene sequence: CDR1 LGHNA, CDR2 YNFKEQ. The CDR3 is 17 residues long. Trimming removed 0 bases from V and 6 bases from J; junction bases left unmatched: 6. The CDR3 nucleotides read TGTGCCAGCAGCCAAGATATACTAGCGGGAGGGTCGGATACGCAGTATTTT. Amino acids: CASSQDILAGGSDTQYF.

In its sample, this clonotype was seen once. The rearrangement joins TRBV18 to TRBJ2-7; no clear D. V was trimmed by 2 bases and J by 0 bases, leaving 11 bases between them. Germline V gives CDR1 KGHSH, CDR2 LQKENI. The CDR3 length is 15 residues. CDR3 bases: TGTGCCAGCTCACCAGAACCAGTCAGCTCCTACGAGCAGTACTTC. This gives the protein CASSPEPVSSYEQYF.

The rearrangement uses TRBV2 and TRBJ2-5; D assignment may be TRBD1 or TRBD2 (5 bases each). CDR3 length: 13 amino acids. The V end lost 3 bases, the J end lost 2 bases, and 7 bases lay between the germline ends. Germline V gives CDR1 SNHLY, CDR2 FYNNEI. The DNA of the CDR3 is TGTGCCAGCAGTGACGGGGCTCAAGAGACCCAGTACTTC. It yields the protein CASSDGAQETQYF.

This rearrangement joins TRBV20-1 to TRBJ2-3; TRBD2 matches 9 bases. V was clipped by 4 bases and J by 6 bases; unmatched bases: 8. CDR3 length: 14 amino acids. Germline V gives CDR1 DFQATT, CDR2 SNEGSKA (reference sequence). CDR3 nucleotide sequence: TGCAGTGCTACAGCCTATAGCGGGAGCGATACGCAGTATTTT. Its protein is CSATAYSGSDTQYF.

The chain has TRBV5-6 and TRBJ2-3; the D is unclear. Germline CDR1 and CDR2: SGHDT and YYEEEE. V lost 9 bases to trimming and J lost 4 bases, with 12 bases between them. This CDR3 is 12 amino acids long. The CDR3 is CAMPLGADTQYF. CDR3 nucleotides: TGTGCCATGCCGTTGGGTGCAGATACGCAGTATTTT.

CDR3 protein: CAWSVHRDQPQHF. The DNA for the CDR3 is TGTGCCTGGAGTGTACACCGAGATCAGCCCCAGCATTTT. The gene calls are TRBV30 and TRBJ1-5; D is unresolved. From germline, CDR1 is GTSNPN and CDR2 SVGIG (reference sequence). The ends were cut back, 0 bases at V and 5 bases at J, with 8 bases in the middle. The CDR3 consists of 13 residues.